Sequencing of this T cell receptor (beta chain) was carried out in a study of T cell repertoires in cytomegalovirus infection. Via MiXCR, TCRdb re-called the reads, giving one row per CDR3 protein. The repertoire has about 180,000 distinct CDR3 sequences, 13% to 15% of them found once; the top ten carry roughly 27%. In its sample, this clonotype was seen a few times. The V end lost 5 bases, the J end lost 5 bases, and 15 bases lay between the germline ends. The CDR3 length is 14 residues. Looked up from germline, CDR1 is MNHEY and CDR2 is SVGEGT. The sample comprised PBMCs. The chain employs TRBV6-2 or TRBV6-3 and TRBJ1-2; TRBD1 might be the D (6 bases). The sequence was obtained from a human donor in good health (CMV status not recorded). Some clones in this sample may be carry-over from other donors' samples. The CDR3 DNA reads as TGTGCCAGCAGTCCCAGGGGAGTTGAATATGGCTACACCTTC. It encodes CASSPRGVEYGYTF.